The present entry profiles one TCR beta chain with its context. No antigen is known for it. CDR1 DFQATT and CDR2 SNEGSKA come from the germline V gene (reference sequence). This CDR3 has 11 amino acids. The V gene lost 6 bases and the J gene lost 2 bases, with 8 bases spanning the gap. These data are taken from a study of PD-L1 blockade in urothelial cancer. Study-level points and caveats: Durable benefit accompanied greater 3-week expansion of tumor-associated blood clones. Below-median TCR clonality that was measured in pretreatment blood predicted better survival.

Described time point: pretreatment peripheral blood. Profiling relied on immunoSEQ multiplex PCR, and the TCRdb table lists in-frame clones only, not all of them. The sample records under 55,000 clones, approximately 91% being singletons. J is TRBJ2-7 and V is TRBV20-1, with a weak D call TRBD1 (5 bases). The receptor was isolated from a donor aged 40 or older with urothelial cancer. The source material was PBMCs, sampled around atezolizumab (anti-PD-L1) treatment. The CDR3 nucleotides are TGCAGTGCCCAGGGAACCTACGAGCAGTACTTC. This codes for CSAQGTYEQYF.